This T cell receptor beta chain was recovered during a study of identical twins' blood T cells. CDR3 length: 12 amino acids. CDR1 MNHNY and CDR2 SVGAGI come from the germline V gene (reference sequence). The germline V and J ends were trimmed by 6 bases and 6 bases, with 11 bases remaining between them. Study processing details: Per-library CDR3 reads ranged about 2 to 3.6 million; clonotypes, ~95,000 to ~550,000. TCRdb called the 5' RACE reads again in MiXCR, with one record for every CDR3 protein. V and J calls and clone size were set by TCRdb, not the authors. The sample has a few hundred thousand distinct CDR3 sequences, over 25% seen once. Donors were six healthy women in three monozygous twin pairs. Study-level findings and limits: Abundant TCRbeta CDR3s overlapped more between twins than with unrelated donors. Out-of-frame TCRbeta clonotypes reportedly had markedly more similar V usage in twins than unrelated donors.

Comments on this clonotype: Its antigen is unknown.

Material for sequencing was PBMCs. The sequence derives from a woman between 18 and 50 years old in good health. The V gene is TRBV6-6, the J gene TRBJ1-1, with TRBD1 as a possible D gene (6 bases). CDR3 amino acids: CASRDSPAEAFF. The CDR3 DNA follows: TGTGCCAGCAGGGACAGCCCAGCTGAAGCTTTCTTT.